A single sample gave rise to the 30 T cell receptor beta chains below, sequenced in a study of cytomegalovirus exposure and HLA in healthy donors. In the PCR, 60 Vbeta and 13 Jbeta primers were used. Some clones are missing from TCRdb's copy, which holds only in-frame ones; the method was immunoSEQ multiplex PCR. Of tens of thousands of clones in the sample, 70% to 75% were seen once. Sequencing was carried out using PBMCs. These receptors were collected from a woman aged 50 to 65 in good health and CMV-seropositive.

As regards this clone: The junction differs from germline at one of its ends, possibly a read error. This chain joins TRBV7-7 and TRBJ2-2; 11 positions match TRBD2. Germline CDR1 and CDR2: SSHAT and FNYEAQ (reference sequence). The CDR3 totals 16 residues. In DNA form, the CDR3 reads TGTGCTAGCAGCTTAACTAGCGGGAGTACCTCCGGGGAGCTGTTTTTT. Its protein product is CASSLTSGSTSGELFF.

The chain couples TRBV5-1 to TRBJ2-3; D gene unclear. CDR1 is SGHRS, CDR2 YFSETQ, per germline. V lost 2 bases and J 4 bases, leaving 17 bases between the germline ends. The CDR3 length is 16 residues. This chain's CDR3 is CASSLGATSISDTQYF. The CDR3 DNA reads as TGCGCCAGCAGCTTAGGAGCTACTTCAATCTCAGATACGCAGTATTTT.

The rearrangement uses TRBV28 and TRBJ1-4, with D unresolved. CDR3 length equals 14 residues. V lost 4 bases and J 7 bases, leaving 13 bases between the germline ends. CDR1 and CDR2 from the germline V gene are MDHEN and SYDVKM. The CDR3 DNA reads TGTGCCAGCAGTTCTCCGGTCCTTAGTGAAAAACTGTTTTTT. The encoded protein is CASSSPVLSEKLFF. Drawing the rest from reference TRBV28 and TRBJ1-4, the complete variable domain is DVKVTQSSRYLVKRTGEKVFLECVQDMDHENMFWYRQDPGLGLRLIYFSYDVKMKEKGDIPEGYSVSREKKERFSLILESASTNQTSMYLCASSSPVLSEKLFFGSGTQLSVL.

This chain connects TRBV30 to TRBJ2-7, with D perhaps TRBD1 (6 bases). The CDR3 is 12 residues long. CDR1 and CDR2 (germline): GTSNPN, SVGIG (reference sequence). Deletions cut 0 bases from V and 6 bases from J, with 9 bases between. For the CDR3, the DNA is TGTGCCTGGAGTGTAAAGGGGGTCGAGCAGTACTTC. This gives the protein CAWSVKGVEQYF. Drawing the rest from reference TRBV30 and TRBJ2-7, the complete variable domain is SQTIHQWPATLVQPVGSPLSLECTVEGTSNPNLYWYRQAAGRGLQLLFYSVGIGQISSEVPQNLSASRPQDRQFILSSKKLLLSDSGFYLCAWSVKGVEQYFGPGTRLTVT.

This CDR3 is CASSVQGTSNQPQHF. In nucleotides, the CDR3 is TGTGCCAGCAGTGTACAGGGGACTAGCAATCAGCCCCAGCATTTT. The chain carries TRBV6-1 and TRBJ1-5; 7 positions match TRBD1. This CDR3 has 15 amino acids. Trimming removed 4 bases from V and 0 bases from J; junction bases left unmatched: 3. CDR1 is MNHNS and CDR2 is SASEGT in the germline V gene.

The gene calls are TRBV7-8 and TRBJ1-1; D is uncertain. This CDR3 comprises 14 residues. The V end lost 1 base, the J end lost 0 bases, and 6 bases lay between the germline ends. Germline lookup yields CDR1 SGHVS and CDR2 FQNEAQ. The chain's CDR3 is CASSLVELNTEAFF. In nucleotides, the CDR3 is TGTGCCAGCAGCTTAGTGGAGTTGAACACTGAAGCTTTCTTT.

The chain is built from TRBV9 and TRBJ2-1, with D uncertain. Germline CDR1 is SGDLS and CDR2 is YYNGEE. This CDR3 has 15 residues. Trimming stripped 0 bases from V and 2 bases from J, with 9 bases between. CDR3 region: CASSVGAETYNEQFF. The CDR3 DNA is TGTGCCAGCAGCGTAGGTGCGGAAACCTACAATGAGCAGTTCTTC.

The chain carries TRBV2 and TRBJ2-7; a possible D gene is TRBD2 (6 bases). This CDR3 is 16 amino acids long. V shed 5 bases and J shed 3 bases, with 20 bases lying between them. Germline V CDR1 and CDR2: SNHLY, FYNNEI. The CDR3 region is CASSLLGGVRIYEQYF. The CDR3 coding sequence is TGTGCCAGCAGTCTCCTGGGGGGAGTCAGGATCTACGAGCAGTACTTC.

As for this clone: The same CDR3 can be traced to other DNA sequences in this sample. This chain connects TRBV29-1 to TRBJ2-5, with TRBD1 matching 7 bases. This CDR3 region has 12 residues. The V gene end was trimmed by 8 bases and the J gene end by 2 bases; junction bases not matched to a gene: 5. Germline V gene data show CDR1 as SQVTM and CDR2 as ANQGSEA. The CDR3 DNA reads as TGCAGCTTCAGACAGGGACAAGAGACCCAGTACTTC. Translated: CSFRQGQETQYF. The variable domain in full, with the rest retrieved from reference TRBV29-1 and TRBJ2-5, is SAVISQKPSRDICQRGTSLTIQCQVDSQVTMMFWYRQQPGQSLTLIATANQGSEATYESGFVIDKFPISRPNLTFSTLTVSNMSPEDSSIYLCSFRQGQETQYFGPGTRLLVL.

This clone has more than one count but fewer than ten. The chain combines TRBV2 with TRBJ2-1, with D possibly TRBD2 on 6 matching bases. V lost 8 bases and J 3 bases, leaving 17 bases between the germline ends. The CDR3 loop spans 15 amino acids. Germline-derived CDR1 and CDR2 are SNHLY and FYNNEI. CDR3 in amino acids: CASEGLSGIYNEQFF. The CDR3 DNA follows: TGTGCCAGCGAGGGACTTTCAGGGATCTACAATGAGCAGTTCTTC.

The CDR3 DNA follows: TGTGCCAGTAGGCTACAGGGGGCGGATGGCTACACCTTC. The encoded protein is CASRLQGADGYTF. This sequence joins TRBV19 and TRBJ1-2, with TRBD1 matching 9 bases. CDR3 size: 13 residues. CDR1 and CDR2 from the germline V gene are LNHDA and SQIVND (reference sequence). The ends lost 6 bases at V and 6 bases at J; junction bases unmatched: 5.

The rearrangement joins TRBV27 to TRBJ1-2, with 7 bases aligning to TRBD1. Germline trimming cut 4 bases from V and 9 bases from J; bases unmatched to any gene: 11. This CDR3 spans 14 amino acids. The germline CDR1 and CDR2 sequences are MNHEY and SMNVEV (reference sequence). The CDR3 DNA reads TGTGCCAGCAGTTCGCCTCTGACAGGGTGGAGCTACACCTTC. Protein sequence: CASSSPLTGWSYTF.

V gene TRBV6-1 combines with J gene TRBJ1-1, with TRBD1 as a possible D gene (5 bases). The germline gives CDR1 MNHNS, CDR2 SASEGT. The CDR3 length is 12 residues. V lost 5 bases, J lost 11 bases, and 15 bases lay in between. CDR3 in DNA: TGTGCCAGCAGTCCAGTCGGGGGGGTGGCTTTCTTT. This sequence encodes CASSPVGGVAFF.

This clone was detected only a few times. The V call is TRBV11-2, the J call TRBJ2-7; D uncertain. CDR3 length equals 14 residues. V dropped 3 bases and J dropped 5 bases, with 14 bases sitting between them. CDR1 SGHAT and CDR2 FQNNGV come from the germline V gene. The CDR3 DNA reads as TGTGCCAGCAGCTTTGACTCAGTGGCCAACGAGCAGTACTTC. Translating gives CASSFDSVANEQYF.

CDR3 in DNA: TGTGCCAGCAGGGCAGCGGGAACCGCCTACGAGCAGTACTTC. This codes for CASRAAGTAYEQYF. This sequence joins TRBV6-5 and TRBJ2-7; 7 bases fit TRBD2. The trim removed 6 bases at V and 2 bases at J, leaving 7 bases unmatched. This CDR3 is 14 amino acids long. CDR1 and CDR2 (germline): MNHEY, SVGAGI.

This clone showed up just once. J is TRBJ2-7 and V is TRBV7-3; 11 nucleotides line up with TRBD2. With 2 bases clipped from V and 5 bases from J, the junction kept 8 bases outside the gene matches. Germline V gene sequence: CDR1 SGHTA, CDR2 FQGTGA. The CDR3 spans 16 residues. The CDR3 bases are TGTGCCAGCAGCTTATGGGTACTAGCGGGAGTTGACGAGCAGTACTTC. Translating it yields CASSLWVLAGVDEQYF.

For the CDR3, the DNA is TGTGCCAGCACTCTAGCGGGAGGGAACACCGGGGAGCTGTTTTTT. It encodes CASTLAGGNTGELFF. The chain recombines TRBV27 with TRBJ2-2; 11 bases agree with TRBD2. The CDR3 has 15 residues. The ends lost 7 bases at V and 1 base at J; junction bases unmatched: 2. CDR1 and CDR2 from the germline V gene are MNHEY and SMNVEV (reference sequence).

The chain has TRBV11-2 and TRBJ2-3; 10 nucleotides line up with TRBD2. This CDR3 is built from 17 residues. Germline CDR1 is SGHAT and CDR2 is FQNNGV. With V trimmed by 1 base and J by 4 bases, 8 bases remained unmatched. CDR3 loop: CASSLGGSGRAPDTQYF. The CDR3 DNA follows: TGTGCCAGCAGCTTAGGTGGGAGCGGGAGGGCCCCAGATACGCAGTATTTT.

This clone occurred a few times. This chain's CDR3 is CASSYGYAGERETQYF. CDR3 DNA sequence: TGTGCCAGCAGTTACGGATATGCGGGAGAAAGAGAGACCCAGTACTTC. The chain has TRBV6-5 and TRBJ2-5; 7 bases line up with TRBD2. After removal of 2 bases from V and 4 bases from J, the junction contained 10 bases not matched to a gene. This CDR3 spans 16 amino acids. Germline CDR1 is MNHEY and CDR2 is SVGAGI.

The chain has TRBV28 and TRBJ2-5; D is possibly TRBD2 (6 bases). CDR1 is MDHEN, CDR2 SYDVKM, per germline. The CDR3 runs 16 residues. V was trimmed by 6 bases and J by 1 base, leaving 18 bases between them. The CDR3 is CASRRLALKVQETQYF. Here the CDR3 DNA reads TGTGCCAGCAGAAGGCTAGCGTTGAAGGTCCAAGAGACCCAGTACTTC.

V gene TRBV6-1 combines with J gene TRBJ2-3; tentatively, D is TRBD1 (6 bases). This CDR3 is 13 amino acids long. In germline, CDR1 is MNHNS, CDR2 SASEGT. Trimming removed 5 bases at V and 9 bases at J, with 15 bases between. CDR3 region: CASSLAIQGTQYF. The CDR3 DNA reads TGTGCCAGCAGTCTCGCGATTCAGGGGACGCAGTATTTT.

This chain uses TRBV16 with TRBJ1-1; possibly TRBD1 for D (5 bases). Germline CDR1 is KGHSY and CDR2 is FQNENV. The CDR3 runs 14 residues. The V end was cut by 3 bases, the J end by 1 base, with 9 bases between. CDR3 nucleotide sequence: TGTGCCAGCAGCCAGAGTCAGGGGAACACTGAAGCTTTCTTT. Translation gives CASSQSQGNTEAFF.

A word on this clone: The same CDR3 is also encoded by other DNA sequences in this sample. The rearrangement uses TRBV4-1 and TRBJ1-4; 11 positions match TRBD1. Germline trimming cut 6 bases from V and 8 bases from J; bases unmatched to any gene: 5. The CDR3 contains 14 residues. CDR1 is MGHRA, CDR2 YSYEKL, per germline. CDR3 in amino acids: CASSPGTGGEKLFF. The CDR3 DNA sequence: TGCGCCAGCAGTCCCGGGACAGGGGGGGAAAAACTGTTTTTT.

The V call is TRBV2, the J call TRBJ1-2, with TRBD1 matching over 8 bases. The CDR3 extends over 15 amino acids. J lost 3 bases, V lost 6 bases, and 9 bases had no gene match. Looked up from germline, CDR1 is SNHLY and CDR2 is FYNNEI. CDR3 nucleotide sequence: TGTGCCAGCAGCGTGGACAGGGACCCACACTATGGCTACACCTTC. It yields the protein CASSVDRDPHYGYTF.

The chain couples TRBV5-1 to TRBJ2-2, with D possibly matching TRBD2 (5 bases). The CDR3 runs 14 residues. V gave up 4 bases and J gave up 6 bases, with 13 bases separating them. Germline CDR1 SGHRS, CDR2 YFSETQ. In nucleotides, the CDR3 is TGCGCCAGCAGCCACGAACTCGGGGCCGGGGAGCTGTTTTTT. Translating gives CASSHELGAGELFF.

CDR3 nucleotide sequence: TGTGCCATCAGTGATGAGGGCAGGGGCCTTGGCTATGGCTACACCTTC. Translation gives CAISDEGRGLGYGYTF. This chain connects TRBV10-3 to TRBJ1-2, with TRBD1 as a possible D gene (6 bases). Germline CDR1 reads ENHRY; CDR2 reads SYGVKD. Trimming shortened V by 3 bases and J by 4 bases, and 18 bases separated the two germline ends. CDR3 size: 16 residues.

The chain recombines TRBV6-1 with TRBJ1-1, with D uncertain. The CDR3 runs 13 residues. Deletions cut 6 bases from V and 4 bases from J, with 12 bases between. CDR1 and CDR2 (germline): MNHNS, SASEGT. CDR3 sequence: CASRADRGTEAFF. CDR3 sequence (DNA): TGTGCCAGCAGGGCCGATCGGGGCACTGAAGCTTTCTTT.

This clone was found a few times. The rearrangement links TRBV7-6 to TRBJ2-3; TRBD1 is a possible D gene (6 bases). Trimming cost V 2 bases and J 1 base, with 10 bases left between them. Germline CDR1 SGHVS, CDR2 FNYEAQ. The CDR3 runs to 15 residues. The CDR3 coding sequence is TGTGCCAGCAGCTTAAGCAGGGGCGGCACAGATACGCAGTATTTT. Protein: CASSLSRGGTDTQYF. The variable domain in full, completed from reference TRBV7-6 and TRBJ2-3, reads GAGVSQSPRYKVTKRGQDVALRCDPISGHVSLYWYRQALGQGPEFLTYFNYEAQQDKSGLPNDRFSAERPEGSISTLTIQRTEQRDSAMYRCASSLSRGGTDTQYFGPGTRLTVL.

This clone was seen more than once but under ten times. The chain couples TRBV27 to TRBJ2-7; 13 positions match TRBD2. With 2 bases clipped from V and 6 bases from J, the junction kept 1 base outside the gene matches. The CDR3 loop spans 14 amino acids. Germline lookup yields CDR1 MNHEY and CDR2 SMNVEV (reference sequence). CDR3 coding DNA: TGTGCCAGCAGTTTAAGGACTAGCGGGAGCGAGCAGTACTTC. Protein sequence: CASSLRTSGSEQYF.

This clone was seen a handful of times. The rearrangement uses TRBV5-5 and TRBJ1-1; 7 bases fit TRBD1. The CDR3 spans 13 residues. Germline-derived CDR1 and CDR2 are SGHKS and YYEKEE (reference sequence). V trimming: 7 bases; J trimming: 1 base; junction bases outside the gene matches: 4. The CDR3 spells CASEGQTNTEAFF. Here the CDR3 DNA reads TGTGCCAGCGAGGGACAGACGAACACTGAAGCTTTCTTT. Full variable domain (remainder filled in from reference TRBV5-5 and TRBJ1-1): DAGVTQSPTHLIKTRGQQVTLRCSPISGHKSVSWYQQVLGQGPQFIFQYYEKEERGRGNFPDRFSARQFPNYSSELNVNALLLGDSALYLCASEGQTNTEAFFGQGTRLTVV.